Each of the 27 T cell receptor beta chains below was sequenced from the same sample in a study of CD8+ T cells in alopecia areata (dated by TCRdb to 2016 to 2018). Library creation used the immunoSEQ multiplex PCR assay. To provide template for TCR sequencing, every sample had RNA extracted and reverse transcribed into cDNA. Held by TCRdb, this immuneACCESS table contains in-frame sequences only and omits some clones. Under half of the omission traces to an unresolved V gene where checked; the cause of the rest is unknown. This sample lists more than 150,000 clones; roughly 53% were detected once. Together, the top ten hold roughly 13% of the sample. The time point label, read with the paper, signifies: 20 to 30 weeks on oral tofacitinib. The sample's treatment or condition label, in plain terms: oral pan-JAK inhibitor, 5-10 mg twice daily. The starting material was CD8+ T cells sorted from blood, obtained at week 24, from a patient treated with tofacitinib. The receptors here all came from a human donor with alopecia areata.

The chain joins TRBV28 to TRBJ2-7; D may be TRBD1 or TRBD2 (5 bases each). This CDR3 is 13 amino acids long. The germline gives CDR1 MDHEN, CDR2 SYDVKM. V was trimmed by 5 bases and J by 3 bases, leaving 11 bases between them. The chain's CDR3 is CASSLGDVYEQYF. The CDR3 DNA reads TGTGCCAGCAGTCTAGGGGACGTCTACGAGCAGTACTTC.

The chain uses TRBV2 and TRBJ2-5; the match to TRBD2 covers 7 bases. Germline V gene data show CDR1 as SNHLY and CDR2 as FYNNEI. With V trimmed by 4 bases and J by 5 bases, 13 bases remained unmatched. The length of the CDR3 is 16 residues. The CDR3 reads CASSGGERGVGETQYF. The CDR3 bases are TGTGCCAGCAGTGGTGGTGAGCGGGGCGTTGGCGAGACCCAGTACTTC.

This chain links TRBV4-2 with TRBJ2-7, with 7 bases fitting TRBD2. Germline loops: CDR1 LGHNA, CDR2 YNFKEQ. J was trimmed by 5 bases and V by 4 bases; bases with no gene match: 8. The CDR3 consists of 14 residues. CDR3 DNA: TGTGCCAGCAGCCCACGTACTAGCGAGCACGAGCAGTACTTC. This codes for CASSPRTSEHEQYF.

V is TRBV13 and J is TRBJ2-3; TRBD2 matches 7 bases. CDR3 length equals 15 residues. The germline gives CDR1 PRHDT, CDR2 FYEKMQ (reference sequence). Trimming at V came to 5 bases and at J to 1 base, leaving 6 bases not matched to a gene. CDR3 DNA sequence: TGTGCCAGCAGCCCCCGGGACTACCGCACAGATACGCAGTATTTT. It translates to CASSPRDYRTDTQYF.

The J gene is TRBJ2-7, the V gene TRBV30; no clear D. The V gene's germline CDR1 is GTSNPN and CDR2 SVGIG (reference sequence). Deletions cut 3 bases from V and 1 base from J, with 10 bases between. The CDR3 is 13 residues long. CDR3 in DNA: TGTGCCTGGAGCATGTACCCTTCCTACGAGCAGTACTTC. It translates to CAWSMYPSYEQYF.

A note on this clone: Other DNA sequences of this sample code for an identical CDR3. The chain is built from TRBV7-9 and TRBJ1-5, with D maybe TRBD1 (5 bases). The CDR3 sequence is 13 residues long. Trimming removed 1 base from V and 6 bases from J, with 7 bases in between. Per the germline V gene, CDR1 is SEHNR and CDR2 is FQNEAQ (reference sequence). The CDR3 region is CASSLGGGQPQHF. The CDR3 nucleotides read TGTGCCAGCAGCTTAGGCGGGGGTCAGCCCCAGCATTTT.

In this sample, this clone turned up a few times. V usage is TRBV10-3 and J usage is TRBJ2-1, with TRBD2 matching 10 bases. Germline CDR1 reads ENHRY; CDR2 reads SYGVKD. Trimming removed 0 bases from V and 0 bases from J; junction bases left unmatched: 5. The CDR3 is made up of 18 amino acids. CDR3 loop: CAISESLSGGISYNEQFF. For the CDR3, the DNA is TGTGCCATCAGTGAGTCGCTTAGCGGGGGGATCTCCTACAATGAGCAGTTCTTC.

This clone was seen a few times. V usage is TRBV30 and J usage is TRBJ1-1, with D possibly TRBD1 on 6 matching bases. Germline-derived CDR1 and CDR2 are GTSNPN and SVGIG (reference sequence). This CDR3 contains 12 residues. V was trimmed by 5 bases and J by 5 bases, leaving 12 bases between them. CDR3 DNA: TGTGCCTGGGTAAGGGGGGGAACTGAAGCTTTCTTT. Protein sequence: CAWVRGGTEAFF.

The chain joins TRBV6-5 to TRBJ2-5; TRBD1 might be the D (5 bases). This CDR3 is built from 15 residues. Trimming removed 0 bases from V and 2 bases from J, with 10 bases in between. CDR1 is MNHEY, CDR2 SVGAGI, per germline. The DNA for the CDR3 is TGTGCCAGCAGTTACTCCGTAAGACAGCAAGAGACCCAGTACTTC. Protein: CASSYSVRQQETQYF.

The rearrangement links TRBV4-1 to TRBJ2-7; TRBD2 is a possible D gene (5 bases). V lost 2 bases and J 3 bases, leaving 14 bases between the germline ends. From germline, CDR1 is MGHRA and CDR2 YSYEKL. This CDR3 has 15 residues. CDR3 loop: CASSQYLGGYYEQYF. The DNA of the CDR3 is TGCGCCAGCAGCCAATATCTGGGCGGGTACTACGAGCAGTACTTC.

The chain employs TRBV27 and TRBJ2-7; TRBD2 might be the D (7 bases). The germline V and J ends were trimmed by 2 bases and 5 bases, with 22 bases remaining between them. Per the germline V gene, CDR1 is MNHEY and CDR2 is SMNVEV (reference sequence). The CDR3 has 17 residues. The CDR3 sequence is CASSLRGARAGRNEQYF. The CDR3 nucleotides read TGTGCCAGCAGTTTACGGGGGGCCCGCGCAGGGCGTAACGAGCAGTACTTC.

The rearrangement links TRBV29-1 to TRBJ1-3; D ambiguous. CDR1 and CDR2 from the germline V gene are SQVTM and ANQGSEA. This CDR3 comprises 13 residues. Trimming left V 4 bases short and J 5 bases short, with 12 bases between. The CDR3 is CSVVLTIRNTIYF. The CDR3 DNA reads TGCAGCGTTGTCCTAACGATTAGAAACACCATATATTTT.

The chain combines TRBV7-9 with TRBJ1-2, with TRBD1 identical over 7 bases. CDR3 length: 18 amino acids. CDR1 is SEHNR and CDR2 is FQNEAQ in the germline V gene (reference sequence). The V and J ends lost 0 bases and 4 bases, in that order; junction bases with no gene match: 14. Written as DNA, the CDR3 is TGTGCCAGCAGCTTAGCCTCAGGTCGGGACAGCTGGTCCTATGGCTACACCTTC. It is translated as CASSLASGRDSWSYGYTF. Drawing the rest from reference TRBV7-9 and TRBJ1-2, the complete variable domain is DTGVSQNPRHKITKRGQNVTFRCDPISEHNRLYWYRQTLGQGPEFLTYFQNEAQLEKSRLLSDRFSAERPKGSFSTLEIQRTEQGDSAMYLCASSLASGRDSWSYGYTFGSGTRLTVV.

The rearrangement uses TRBV12-5 and TRBJ2-2; D unresolved. Germline lookup yields CDR1 LGHNT and CDR2 FRNRAP. The germline V and J ends were trimmed by 7 bases and 6 bases, with 6 bases remaining between them. CDR3 length: 11 residues. The DNA for the CDR3 is TGTGCTAGTGCCGAATCCGGGGAGCTGTTTTTT. Protein sequence: CASAESGELFF.

This chain connects TRBV25-1 to TRBJ2-5; no clear D gene. V dropped 6 bases and J dropped 2 bases, with 13 bases sitting between them. CDR3 length equals 14 residues. Germline CDR1 and CDR2: MGHDK and SYGVNS. The CDR3 region is CASRWGILQETQYF. The CDR3, as DNA: TGTGCCAGCAGATGGGGTATACTACAAGAGACCCAGTACTTC.

V and J are TRBV5-1 and TRBJ2-3, with D maybe TRBD1 (5 bases). Trimming left V 0 bases short and J 3 bases short, with 14 bases between. The germline V gene has CDR1 SGHRS and CDR2 YFSETQ. CDR3 length: 16 residues. The DNA for the CDR3 is TGCGCCAGCAGCTTGGAGGGGCCTGCATTTACAGATACGCAGTATTTT. This encodes CASSLEGPAFTDTQYF.

The chain uses TRBV29-1 and TRBJ1-2, with 8 positions matching TRBD1. Trimming at V came to 5 bases and at J to 4 bases, leaving 12 bases not matched to a gene. The CDR3 totals 15 residues. Germline V gene data show CDR1 as SQVTM and CDR2 as ANQGSEA. The CDR3 nucleotides read TGCAGCGTTCTAAACCCTGGACAGGGTGGCTATGGCTACACCTTC. Encoded protein: CSVLNPGQGGYGYTF.

CDR3 DNA: TGTGCCAGCAGCCCTGGGACAACCCATGGCTACACCTTC. Translated: CASSPGTTHGYTF. The chain carries TRBV5-6 and TRBJ1-2, with D possibly TRBD1 on 6 matching bases. There are 13 residues in the CDR3. Trimming took off 4 bases at V and 6 bases at J, with 13 bases between the two ends. CDR1 and CDR2 (germline): SGHDT, YYEEEE.

V usage is TRBV27 and J usage is TRBJ2-3; TRBD1 matches 11 bases. CDR1 is MNHEY, CDR2 SMNVEV, per germline (reference sequence). The CDR3 length is 17 residues. Losses at the gene ends were 4 bases for V and 2 bases for J; bases not matched to a gene: 8. The CDR3: CASSSIRTGGYTDTQYF. For the CDR3, the DNA is TGTGCCAGCAGTTCCATCAGGACAGGGGGCTACACAGATACGCAGTATTTT.

V is TRBV13 and J is TRBJ2-7, with D possibly being TRBD2 (6 bases). V lost 6 bases, J lost 0 bases, and 12 bases lay in between. Germline CDR1 and CDR2: PRHDT and FYEKMQ (reference sequence). The CDR3 is made up of 14 amino acids. The CDR3 nucleotides read TGTGCCAGCAGTACCGGGACTGCCTCCTACGAGCAGTACTTC. Protein sequence: CASSTGTASYEQYF.

This clone occurred a few times. The chain is built from TRBV29-1 and TRBJ2-6, with unresolved D. The CDR3 is made up of 14 amino acids. The germline CDR1 and CDR2 sequences are SQVTM and ANQGSEA. Trimming stripped 4 bases from V and 0 bases from J, with 7 bases between. The CDR3 sequence is CSVASNSGANVLTF. In nucleotides, the CDR3 is TGCAGCGTTGCAAGTAACTCTGGGGCCAACGTCCTGACTTTC.

The chain employs TRBV4-1 and TRBJ2-4, with D perhaps TRBD2 (6 bases). Trimming took 0 bases from V and 4 from J, leaving 19 bases between them. In germline, CDR1 is MGHRA, CDR2 YSYEKL. The CDR3 consists of 18 residues. In DNA, the CDR3 is TGCGCCAGCAGCCAAGAGGACCCGGGAGCAGTGGGGAAAAACATTCAGTACTTC. Its translation is CASSQEDPGAVGKNIQYF.

The rearrangement links TRBV18 to TRBJ2-4; TRBD1 might be the D (5 bases). In germline, CDR1 is KGHSH, CDR2 LQKENI. The CDR3 is made up of 14 amino acids. Trimming took 3 bases from V and 7 from J, leaving 13 bases between them. As DNA, the CDR3 is TGTGCCAGCTCACCGCCGTCAGGGATGAACATTCAGTACTTC. It specifies CASSPPSGMNIQYF.

The rearrangement joins TRBV7-9 to TRBJ2-1, with D unresolved. Germline values: CDR1 SEHNR, CDR2 FQNEAQ (reference sequence). V shed 0 bases and J shed 4 bases, with 16 bases lying between them. The CDR3 covers 17 residues. CDR3 sequence reads: CASSLALGVLRYNEQFF. CDR3 nucleotide sequence: TGTGCCAGCAGCTTAGCGCTGGGCGTCCTCAGGTACAATGAGCAGTTCTTC.

V is TRBV9 and J is TRBJ1-5, with D tentatively TRBD1 (6 bases). Germline values: CDR1 SGDLS, CDR2 YYNGEE. V gave up 4 bases and J gave up 4 bases, with 12 bases separating them. The CDR3 contains 14 residues. CDR3 residues: CASSKSDSNQPQHF. The CDR3 bases are TGTGCCAGCAGCAAATCGGACAGTAATCAGCCCCAGCATTTT.

The J gene is TRBJ2-7, the V gene TRBV27; 7 positions agree with TRBD1. This CDR3 is built from 15 residues. The junction had 7 bases not matched to a gene; V was cut back by 3 bases and J by 2 bases. Per germline, CDR1 MNHEY and CDR2 SMNVEV (reference sequence). CDR3: CASSFTTGTAYEQYF. Here the CDR3 DNA reads TGTGCCAGCAGTTTCACCACCGGGACAGCCTACGAGCAGTACTTC.

There are a few counts of this clone. The CDR3: CASSYDWESLFREQYF. As DNA, the CDR3 is TGTGCCAGCAGTTACGATTGGGAATCCCTTTTTCGGGAGCAGTACTTC. The gene calls are TRBV6-6 and TRBJ2-7; D uncertain. The germline V and J ends were trimmed by 2 bases and 7 bases, with 21 bases remaining between them. Germline CDR1 and CDR2: MNHNY and SVGAGI (reference sequence). The CDR3 is made up of 16 amino acids.